This paragraph covers one T cell receptor (beta chain) sequence. Antigen specificity is unknown. It was with 60 Vbeta and 13 Jbeta primers that the PCR ran. Using immunoSEQ multiplex PCR, the repertoire was profiled, and TCRdb retains in-frame clones only, with some absent. The sample yields about 130,000 clones, 70% to 80% seen once. V was pared by 1 base and J by 3 bases, with 6 bases of the junction left unmatched. Germline V lookup: CDR1 SGHDT, CDR2 YYEEEE. The CDR3 covers 15 residues. The sample originates from a study of cytomegalovirus exposure and HLA in healthy donors. Study results and caveats: Most TCR sequences proved rare, with some public TCRs found in many donors. V- and J-gene trimming in TCR beta was tied to a missense DCLRE1C variant by an analysis performed later.

Healthy people donating bone marrow made up the donors. The TCR originated in a female donor in good health and CMV-seronegative. The genes are TRBV5-6 and TRBJ1-2; 7 bases align to TRBD1. The specimen was PBMCs. The CDR3 here is CASSLMWQGDYGYTF. CDR3 DNA: TGTGCCAGCAGCTTGATGTGGCAGGGGGACTATGGCTACACCTTC.